These 23 T cell receptor beta chains originate from one sample sequenced in a study of T cells in Graves' hyperthyroidism and ophthalmopathy. RNA transcripts yielded amplified TCR beta CDR3 regions. The HTBI set primed first-round TCR CDR3 RT-PCR. One entry per CDR3 protein, called by TCRdb with MiXCR from the multiplex PCR reads. The table lists roughly 580,000 distinct CDR3 sequences, 40% to 55% of them singletons, with 8.2% in the top ten. Sequencing used peripheral blood or thyroid tissue (not recorded which). The receptors originated from a young woman with Graves' hyperthyroidism.

This chain links TRBV2 with TRBJ2-5; D is uncertain. Trimming shortened V by 4 bases and J by 1 base, and 13 bases separated the two germline ends. The CDR3 covers 15 residues. The germline gives CDR1 SNHLY, CDR2 FYNNEI. CDR3 sequence reads: CASSGALGFQETQYF. The DNA for the CDR3 is TGTGCCAGCAGTGGGGCTTTGGGTTTCCAAGAGACCCAGTACTTC.

This clonotype turned up a few times. The chain couples TRBV7-2 to TRBJ2-7; 7 bases align to TRBD2. CDR1 is SGHTA, CDR2 FQGNSA, per germline. This CDR3 spans 16 amino acids. Trimming took 5 bases from V and 0 from J; bases not matched to a gene: 10. In nucleotides, the CDR3 is TGTGCCAGCAGCATGTTTGCGGGAGACCGCTCCTACGAGCAGTACTTC. It yields the protein CASSMFAGDRSYEQYF.

This clonotype was counted ten times or more. The chain joins TRBV12-3 or TRBV12-4 to TRBJ1-2; D uncertain. The CDR3 has 12 residues. Trimming took 3 bases from V and 4 from J, leaving 6 bases between them. The CDR3 region is CASSFKSYGYTF. As DNA, the CDR3 is TGTGCCAGCAGTTTCAAGAGCTATGGCTACACCTTC.

This clonotype was counted once. The rearrangement links TRBV24-1 to TRBJ2-5; D remains unclear. Germline V gives CDR1 KGHDR, CDR2 SFDVKD. This CDR3 is 15 amino acids long. V lost 7 bases to trimming and J lost 0 bases, with 14 bases between them. CDR3 DNA sequence: TGTGCCACCAGCCTCCTTCGTTACGACCAAGAGACCCAGTACTTC. It encodes CATSLLRYDQETQYF.

This clonotype was seen a few times. The chain recombines TRBV7-9 with TRBJ2-7; tentatively, D is TRBD1 (6 bases). This CDR3 contains 16 residues. Deletions cut 5 bases from V and 0 bases from J, with 17 bases between. Germline loops: CDR1 SEHNR, CDR2 FQNEAQ (reference sequence). The chain's CDR3 is CASSKPGQGYSYEQYF. For the CDR3, the DNA is TGTGCCAGCAGCAAACCGGGGCAGGGGTACTCCTACGAGCAGTACTTC.

The rearrangement links TRBV2 to TRBJ2-7, with D perhaps being TRBD1 or TRBD2 (5 bases each). Trimming pared 6 bases from V and 7 bases from J, leaving 10 bases between. The CDR3 loop spans 11 amino acids. Germline V lookup: CDR1 SNHLY, CDR2 FYNNEI. The CDR3 DNA sequence: TGTGCCAGCAGCTACGAGGGGGAGCAGTACTTC. This codes for CASSYEGEQYF.

This clonotype was counted only a few times. The chain couples TRBV5-1 to TRBJ2-6; D uncertain. CDR3 length equals 15 residues. Germline V lookup: CDR1 SGHRS, CDR2 YFSETQ. V was shortened by 5 bases and J by 0 bases, with 9 bases between the two germline ends. CDR3 protein: CASSAQNSGANVLTF. CDR3 bases: TGCGCCAGCAGTGCACAGAACTCTGGGGCCAACGTCCTGACTTTC.

This clonotype was seen many times. The rearrangement joins TRBV2 to TRBJ2-2, with TRBD2 matching over 12 bases. The CDR3 runs 15 residues. Germline V CDR1 and CDR2: SNHLY, FYNNEI. Losses at the gene ends were 6 bases for V and 4 bases for J; bases not matched to a gene: 3. The CDR3 nucleotides are TGTGCCAGCAGGGGGACTAGCGGGTCCACCGGGGAGCTGTTTTTT. Protein sequence: CASRGTSGSTGELFF.

There are a few counts of this clonotype. The chain is built from TRBV20-1 and TRBJ2-5; D unresolved. Germline V gene sequence: CDR1 DFQATT, CDR2 SNEGSKA (reference sequence). Deletions cut 0 bases from V and 5 bases from J, with 10 bases between. The CDR3 runs to 13 residues. As DNA, the CDR3 is TGCAGTGCTAGAGATGCTGGTATGGAGACCCAGTACTTC. It yields the protein CSARDAGMETQYF.

The rearrangement uses TRBV2 and TRBJ2-3; 7 bases match TRBD2. There are 15 residues in the CDR3. V gave up 5 bases and J gave up 6 bases; unmatched junction bases: 11. The V gene's germline CDR1 is SNHLY and CDR2 FYNNEI. CDR3 residues: CASSLPGLVPDTQYF. CDR3 coding DNA: TGTGCCAGCAGTCTTCCCGGACTAGTCCCCGATACGCAGTATTTT.

This clonotype occurred many times. This chain links TRBV20-1 with TRBJ1-4; D is unresolved. The CDR3 extends over 12 amino acids. Trimming removed 0 bases at V and 5 bases at J, with 4 bases between. From germline, CDR1 is DFQATT and CDR2 SNEGSKA (reference sequence). The CDR3 spells CSARDTNEKLFF. CDR3 coding DNA: TGCAGTGCTAGAGACACGAATGAAAAACTGTTTTTT.

This clonotype was seen only a few times. The chain has TRBV7-2 and TRBJ1-1; D may be TRBD1 (6 bases). Germline CDR1 SGHTA, CDR2 FQGNSA. V was cut by 4 bases and J by 1 base, with 10 bases left in between. The CDR3 extends over 14 amino acids. CDR3 DNA: TGTGCCAGCAGCTGGGGGGCGGCGAACACTGAAGCTTTCTTT. The encoded protein is CASSWGAANTEAFF.

The chain couples TRBV7-8 to TRBJ1-2; TRBD1 matches at 8 bases. Germline CDR1 and CDR2: SGHVS and FQNEAQ. The CDR3 has 14 amino acids. Trimming removed 5 bases from V and 8 bases from J; junction bases left unmatched: 10. The CDR3 DNA is TGTGCCAGCAGCGCGCCGGACAGGGCAAGGGGCTACACCTTC. It codes for CASSAPDRARGYTF. Full variable domain (rest looked up from reference TRBV7-8 and TRBJ1-2): GAGVSQSPRYKVAKRGQDVALRCDPISGHVSLFWYQQALGQGPEFLTYFQNEAQLDKSGLPSDRFFAERPEGSVSTLKIQRTQQEDSAVYLCASSAPDRARGYTFGSGTRLTVV.

Ten or more counts support this clonotype. The J gene is TRBJ1-5, the V gene TRBV10-3; 7 bases agree with TRBD1. Losses at the gene ends were 0 bases for V and 1 base for J; bases not matched to a gene: 9. This CDR3 contains 18 residues. The germline V gene has CDR1 ENHRY and CDR2 SYGVKD. The CDR3 nucleotides read TGTGCCATCAGTGAGTCGTCAGGGGGACTGTCGAGCAATCAGCCCCAGCATTTT. It codes for CAISESSGGLSSNQPQHF.

The chain links TRBV6-6 to TRBJ1-5; D ambiguous. CDR1 and CDR2 (germline): MNHNY, SVGAGI (reference sequence). The CDR3 loop spans 15 amino acids. Trimming pared 5 bases from V and 2 bases from J, leaving 13 bases between. The CDR3 coding sequence is TGTGCCAGCAGTGTTGAGGGTCTGGGCAATCAGCCCCAGCATTTT. It encodes CASSVEGLGNQPQHF.

This clonotype appeared many times. The chain joins TRBV29-1 to TRBJ2-5; 7 bases are shared with TRBD2. V was clipped by 1 base and J by 9 bases; unmatched bases: 8. The CDR3 consists of 13 residues. In germline, CDR1 is SQVTM, CDR2 ANQGSEA. The CDR3 here is CSVEGRQRESQYF. The CDR3 DNA is TGCAGCGTTGAAGGTCGCCAGCGGGAATCCCAGTACTTC.

This clonotype was observed a single time. This chain connects TRBV19 to TRBJ1-5; TRBD1 matches at 8 bases. The length of the CDR3 is 16 residues. Germline assignment: CDR1 LNHDA and CDR2 SQIVND (reference sequence). J was trimmed by 2 bases and V by 2 bases; bases with no gene match: 5. The CDR3 is CASSISQGGGNQPQHF. The CDR3 nucleotides are TGTGCCAGTAGTATATCACAGGGGGGCGGCAATCAGCCCCAGCATTTT.

V gene TRBV6-4 combines with J gene TRBJ1-1, with unresolved D. The V end lost 0 bases, the J end lost 5 bases, and 10 bases lay between the germline ends. The CDR3 totals 14 residues. Germline loops: CDR1 MRHNA, CDR2 SNTAGT. The CDR3 reads CASSDSGRWTEAFF. As DNA, the CDR3 is TGTGCCAGCAGTGACTCAGGGAGATGGACTGAAGCTTTCTTT.

This clonotype was seen a single time. A read error may be the cause here, since a much bigger clone is one base away. This chain joins TRBV10-2 and TRBJ1-5, with a tentative D call TRBD1 (5 bases). The CDR3 is 13 residues long. Germline-derived CDR1 and CDR2 are WSHSY and SAAADI. The V end was cut by 10 bases, the J end by 0 bases, with 10 bases between. The CDR3 sequence is CANRQSSNQPQHF. The CDR3 coding sequence is TGCGCCAACAGGCAATCTAGCAATCAGCCCCAGCATTTT.

This clonotype came up many times. J is TRBJ1-1 and V is TRBV15; TRBD1 might be the D (6 bases). The CDR3 sequence is 14 residues long. CDR1 and CDR2 (germline): LNHNV, YYDKDF (reference sequence). Between the trimmed V and J ends, which lost 2 bases and 3 bases, there was a span of 10 bases. The CDR3 protein is CATSRYNRDTEAFF. In DNA form, the CDR3 reads TGTGCCACCAGCAGATACAACAGGGACACTGAAGCTTTCTTT.

There are a few counts of this clonotype. This CDR3 is missing its conserved last phenylalanine or tryptophan, likely due to a read error. No DNA is shown, since the ends of the CDR3 on it are uncertain; the CDR3 is the one TCRdb lists. This chain connects TRBV29-1 to TRBJ1-4; the table calls TRBD1, which could not be checked here. The CDR3 contains 8 residues when both ends are counted. Germline loops: CDR1 SQVTM, CDR2 ANQGSEA. CDR3 amino acids: CSVEDGGD.

This clonotype has just a few counts. The chain couples TRBV20-1 to TRBJ2-5, with 15 bases matching TRBD2. CDR1 is DFQATT, CDR2 SNEGSKA, per germline (reference sequence). J was trimmed by 5 bases and V by 5 bases; bases with no gene match: 6. The CDR3 contains 15 residues. CDR3 coding DNA: TGCAGTGCTCCGGGACTAGCGGGAGGATGGGAGACCCAGTACTTC. Translation gives CSAPGLAGGWETQYF.

V gene TRBV20-1 combines with J gene TRBJ2-5; 11 positions match TRBD2. Germline loops: CDR1 DFQATT, CDR2 SNEGSKA (reference sequence). The CDR3 runs to 14 residues. V was clipped by 4 bases and J by 5 bases; unmatched bases: 6. The CDR3 spells CSATGTSGGETQYF. The DNA for the CDR3 is TGCAGTGCTACCGGGACTAGCGGAGGGGAGACCCAGTACTTC.